The 28 T cell receptor beta chains below come from one sample, sequenced in a study of OX40 agonist ivuxolimab in advanced cancers. The library was generated by the immunoSEQ multiplex PCR assay. TCRdb re-hosts the immuneACCESS table, in-frame sequences only. Its copies lack some clones; in the studies checked, an unresolved V gene accounts for under half of them, and the cause for the rest is not known. The sample table lists about 59,000 clones, more than 75% of them with a count of one. The ten largest clonotypes hold approximately 0.39% of the sample. Sequencing used CD4+ or CD8+ T cells sorted from blood, obtained in a trial of the OX40 agonist ivuxolimab. The receptors shown here come from an adult with an advanced solid tumor such as melanoma, head and neck, liver or kidney cancer.

V and J are TRBV27 and TRBJ2-1, with 9 nucleotides matching TRBD1. The germline CDR1 and CDR2 sequences are MNHEY and SMNVEV (reference sequence). The CDR3 consists of 17 residues. V dropped 4 bases and J dropped 1; count of bases not matched to a gene: 8. CDR3 amino acids: CASSSQTGTGSYNEQFF. DNA of the CDR3: TGTGCCAGCAGTTCTCAAACCGGGACAGGGTCCTACAATGAGCAGTTCTTC.

This clone was counted only a few times. This chain joins TRBV4-1 and TRBJ1-5; no firm D call. The germline CDR1 and CDR2 sequences are MGHRA and YSYEKL. CDR3 length equals 15 residues. With 0 bases removed from V and 7 bases from J, the gap between germline ends came to 13 bases. The CDR3 loop is CASSQDGAGRQPQHF. The CDR3 DNA is TGCGCCAGCAGCCAAGACGGAGCAGGACGGCAGCCCCAGCATTTT.

This chain connects TRBV2 to TRBJ1-6, with a tentative D call TRBD1 (5 bases). Germline CDR1 SNHLY, CDR2 FYNNEI. This CDR3 is 14 amino acids long. The ends were cut back, 6 bases at V and 6 bases at J, with 12 bases in the middle. Here the CDR3 reads CASSTGTGNSPLHF. The CDR3 bases are TGTGCCAGCAGCACCGGGACTGGTAATTCACCCCTCCACTTT.

The V gene is TRBV9, the J gene TRBJ1-4, with D hard to call. Trimming shortened V by 4 bases and J by 0 bases, and 10 bases separated the two germline ends. The CDR3 is made up of 15 amino acids. Germline loops: CDR1 SGDLS, CDR2 YYNGEE. The DNA of the CDR3 is TGTGCCAGCAGCCCCCTACCTGCAACTAATGAAAAACTGTTTTTT. This gives the protein CASSPLPATNEKLFF.

V is TRBV7-3 and J is TRBJ1-6; D is uncertain. The CDR3 has 12 amino acids. V was pared by 6 bases and J by 7 bases, with 7 bases between. The germline CDR1 and CDR2 sequences are SGHTA and FQGTGA. DNA for the CDR3: TGTGCCAGCAGGCGGCCCAATTCACCCCTCCACTTT. Protein product: CASRRPNSPLHF.

The chain has TRBV19 and TRBJ2-6; 7 bases fit TRBD1. The ends lost 10 bases at V and 2 bases at J; junction bases unmatched: 5. The CDR3 spans 14 residues. In germline, CDR1 is LNHDA, CDR2 SQIVND (reference sequence). The CDR3 sequence: CATRQGAGANVLTF. The DNA for the CDR3 is TGTGCCACCCGACAGGGCGCTGGGGCCAACGTCCTGACTTTC.

Only a few counts were recorded for this clone. The V call is TRBV11-2, the J call TRBJ2-1; 7 positions agree with TRBD1. The CDR3 is made up of 15 amino acids. Per the germline V gene, CDR1 is SGHAT and CDR2 is FQNNGV. V shed 5 bases, J shed 0 bases, and the junction held 4 bases outside the gene matches. CDR3 protein: CASSPRQGSYNEQFF. CDR3 DNA sequence: TGTGCCAGCAGCCCCCGACAGGGCTCCTACAATGAGCAGTTCTTC. Variable domain in full (rest from reference TRBV11-2 and TRBJ2-1): EAGVAQSPRYKIIEKRQSVAFWCNPISGHATLYWYQQILGQGPKLLIQFQNNGVVDDSQLPKDRFSAERLKGVDSTLKIQPAKLEDSAVYLCASSPRQGSYNEQFFGPGTRLTVL.

V gene TRBV5-1 combines with J gene TRBJ1-1; 11 bases match TRBD1. There are 15 residues in the CDR3. Per germline, CDR1 SGHRS and CDR2 YFSETQ. V shed 4 bases and J 8 bases; nucleotides not matched to a gene: 10. This chain's CDR3 is CASSAHRDRGKEAFF. CDR3 nucleotide sequence: TGCGCCAGCAGCGCCCACCGGGACAGGGGGAAGGAAGCTTTCTTT.

The chain links TRBV2 to TRBJ1-5; D is perhaps TRBD1 (5 bases). Germline V CDR1 and CDR2: SNHLY, FYNNEI. CDR3 size: 14 residues. V gave up 4 bases and J gave up 9 bases, with 16 bases separating them. For the CDR3, the DNA is TGTGCCAGCAGTGGGGGGACGGACATTGGGCCCCAGCATTTT. It translates to CASSGGTDIGPQHF.

The chain employs TRBV11-2 and TRBJ2-3; D possibly matches TRBD1 or TRBD2 (5 bases each). The CDR3 is 15 amino acids. V lost 4 bases, J lost 8 bases, and 19 bases lay in between. CDR1 and CDR2 from the germline V gene are SGHAT and FQNNGV. This CDR3 reads CASSSRDAPAGTQYF. The CDR3 nucleotides are TGTGCCAGCAGCTCCCGGGACGCACCGGCGGGTACGCAGTATTTT. The full variable domain, rest sourced from reference TRBV11-2 and TRBJ2-3, is EAGVAQSPRYKIIEKRQSVAFWCNPISGHATLYWYQQILGQGPKLLIQFQNNGVVDDSQLPKDRFSAERLKGVDSTLKIQPAKLEDSAVYLCASSSRDAPAGTQYFGPGTRLTVL.

The chain employs TRBV28 and TRBJ2-7; maybe TRBD2 (5 bases). This CDR3 has 13 residues. V was pared by 4 bases and J by 0 bases, with 7 bases between. Germline V gives CDR1 MDHEN, CDR2 SYDVKM. For the CDR3, the DNA is TGTGCCAGCAGTTCGGGGAGCTCCTACGAGCAGTACTTC. Translated: CASSSGSSYEQYF. Looking up the rest from reference TRBV28 and TRBJ2-7 gives the full variable domain: DVKVTQSSRYLVKRTGEKVFLECVQDMDHENMFWYRQDPGLGLRLIYFSYDVKMKEKGDIPEGYSVSREKKERFSLILESASTNQTSMYLCASSSGSSYEQYFGPGTRLTVT.

This clone was detected once. V usage is TRBV6-6 and J usage is TRBJ1-5; D perhaps matches TRBD1 (6 bases). The CDR3 runs to 13 residues. Trimming left V 4 bases short and J 3 bases short, with 7 bases between. CDR1 and CDR2 from the germline V gene are MNHNY and SVGAGI (reference sequence). The CDR3, as DNA: TGTGCCAGCAGTTGGACAGTCAATCAGCCCCAGCATTTT. As protein: CASSWTVNQPQHF.

Points on this clone: At one of its ends the junction is not consistent with the germline gene, which may arise from a read error. This chain joins TRBV7-6 and TRBJ2-5; D possibly uses TRBD1 or TRBD2 (5 bases each). Germline values: CDR1 SGHVS, CDR2 FNYEAQ. The CDR3 is made up of 13 amino acids. The DNA of the CDR3 is TGTGCCAGCAGCACCTCCCAGGGAGAGGCCCAGTACTTC. This codes for CASSTSQGEAQYF.

The rearrangement joins TRBV19 to TRBJ2-3; D not certain. The V end was cut by 5 bases, the J end by 2 bases, with 8 bases between. This CDR3 comprises 13 residues. Germline loops: CDR1 LNHDA, CDR2 SQIVND (reference sequence). CDR3 bases: TGTGCCAGTAGTCGGCTAGACACAGATACGCAGTATTTT. Translating it yields CASSRLDTDTQYF.

This clone was picked up a small number of times. The chain carries TRBV7-8 and TRBJ1-4; TRBD1 matches 7 bases. CDR1 is SGHVS, CDR2 FQNEAQ, per germline. Trimming took 4 bases from V and 6 from J; bases not matched to a gene: 11. This CDR3 is built from 16 residues. In nucleotides, the CDR3 is TGTGCCAGCAGCTACACAAGGGGGCAGCGTGATGAAAAACTGTTTTTT. Protein product: CASSYTRGQRDEKLFF.

V and J are TRBV5-1 and TRBJ2-7, with D unclear. This CDR3 is 16 amino acids long. V dropped 3 bases and J dropped 1 base, with 17 bases sitting between them. The germline gives CDR1 SGHRS, CDR2 YFSETQ. The CDR3 region is CASSWAQVVGSYEQYF. CDR3 coding DNA: TGCGCCAGCAGCTGGGCCCAAGTGGTAGGTTCCTACGAGCAGTACTTC.

On this clone itself: One junction end does not reproduce the germline sequence, and a read error may be involved. J is TRBJ1-5 and V is TRBV5-3; D remains ambiguous. TRBV5-3 is an ORF for which the function is uncertain. The CDR3 sequence is 14 residues long. This CDR3 is CASSLDRSNQPQHF. The CDR3 bases are TGTGCCAGCAGCTTGGATAGGAGCAATCAGCCCCAGCATTTT.

This sequence joins TRBV2 and TRBJ1-5, with TRBD1 matching 10 bases. Germline CDR1 SNHLY, CDR2 FYNNEI. Unmatched junction bases numbered 6, after V lost 5 bases and J lost 5 bases. This CDR3 comprises 15 residues. Here the CDR3 DNA reads TGTGCCAGCAGTTGGGACAGGGGATCGGATCAGCCCCAGCATTTT. Translated: CASSWDRGSDQPQHF.

This chain uses TRBV2 with TRBJ1-2, with D possibly matching TRBD1 (5 bases). CDR1 and CDR2 (germline): SNHLY, FYNNEI. The germline V and J ends were trimmed by 0 bases and 8 bases, with 13 bases remaining between them. This CDR3 region has 14 residues. This chain's CDR3 is CASSEATAGKGYTF. The CDR3 DNA follows: TGTGCCAGCAGTGAAGCGACGGCAGGGAAAGGCTACACCTTC.

This clone was counted a few times. J is TRBJ1-5 and V is TRBV10-3; unclear D gene. Trimming removed 3 bases at V and 0 bases at J, with 6 bases between. This CDR3 has 14 amino acids. CDR1 is ENHRY, CDR2 SYGVKD, per germline. The DNA for the CDR3 is TGTGCCATCAGTGAACAAGATAGCAATCAGCCCCAGCATTTT. Its protein is CAISEQDSNQPQHF.

The CDR3 DNA reads TGTGCCAGCAGCAAAGCGGGGAGGGAGGGGGAGACCCAGTACTTC. This encodes CASSKAGREGETQYF. The chain uses TRBV21-1 and TRBJ2-5; the table's D call TRBD2 went unverified against the DNA. TRBV21-1 is designated a pseudogene. CDR3 size: 15 residues.

Only a few counts were recorded for this clone. The chain combines TRBV28 with TRBJ1-1; possible D gene TRBD1, 6 bases. The CDR3 totals 16 residues. Germline values: CDR1 MDHEN, CDR2 SYDVKM. The V and J ends lost 6 bases and 0 bases respectively, with 17 bases between them. This chain's CDR3 is CASSHRVLRMNTEAFF. The CDR3 nucleotides read TGTGCCAGCAGCCACAGGGTACTTAGAATGAACACTGAAGCTTTCTTT.

The table lists this clone with a few counts. The rearrangement links TRBV5-1 to TRBJ1-1; no firm D call. Germline V gene sequence: CDR1 SGHRS, CDR2 YFSETQ. V lost 1 base to trimming and J lost 3 bases, with 16 bases between them. CDR3 size: 16 residues. Here the CDR3 DNA reads TGCGCCAGCAGCTTGTCCCCGGCCGCCGAGGACACTGAAGCTTTCTTT. Its protein product is CASSLSPAAEDTEAFF.

The CDR3 bases are TGTGCCAGCAGTCTACAGTGGCCGACCTACAATGAGCAGTTCTTC. As protein: CASSLQWPTYNEQFF. The chain uses TRBV27 and TRBJ2-1; D uncertain. CDR1 MNHEY and CDR2 SMNVEV come from the germline V gene (reference sequence). There are 15 residues in the CDR3. V gave up 5 bases and J gave up 2 bases, with 13 bases separating them.

The chain couples TRBV7-2 to TRBJ1-5; a weak D match, TRBD1 (6 bases). V was cut by 5 bases and J by 3 bases, with 14 bases left in between. There are 15 residues in the CDR3. CDR1 is SGHTA, CDR2 FQGNSA, per germline. CDR3 in amino acids: CASSLLGQDNQPQHF. The CDR3 DNA sequence: TGTGCCAGCAGCCTGCTGGGACAAGACAATCAGCCCCAGCATTTT. The full variable domain, completed using reference TRBV7-2 and TRBJ1-5, is GAGVSQSPSNKVTEKGKDVELRCDPISGHTALYWYRQSLGQGLEFLIYFQGNSAPDKSGLPSDRFSAERTGGSVSTLTIQRTQQEDSAVYLCASSLLGQDNQPQHFGDGTRLSIL.

V gene TRBV2 combines with J gene TRBJ1-1; D is uncertain. Trimming left V 7 bases short and J 0 bases short, with 12 bases between. The CDR3 sequence is 14 residues long. Germline V gene lookup returns CDR1 SNHLY and CDR2 FYNNEI. The CDR3 loop is CASKAGRMNTEAFF. CDR3 nucleotide sequence: TGTGCCAGCAAGGCTGGCAGGATGAACACTGAAGCTTTCTTT.

This clone was counted only a few times. V and J are TRBV20-1 and TRBJ1-1, with D hard to call. The germline V gene encodes CDR1 DFQATT and CDR2 SNEGSKA (reference sequence). Trimming pared 0 bases from V and 8 bases from J, leaving 7 bases between. The CDR3 spans 11 residues. The CDR3 bases are TGCAGTGCTAGAGACCCATTCGAAGCTTTCTTT. Protein product: CSARDPFEAFF.

V and J are TRBV30 and TRBJ2-5; TRBD1 or TRBD2 may be the D gene (5 bases each). In germline, CDR1 is GTSNPN, CDR2 SVGIG (reference sequence). V gave up 0 bases and J gave up 5 bases, with 19 bases separating them. The CDR3 runs 16 residues. The CDR3 DNA sequence: TGTGCCTGGAGTGTACGGGGCAGGTCCACCTTGGAGACCCAGTACTTC. Translated: CAWSVRGRSTLETQYF.